Sequencing of this T cell receptor beta chain was carried out in a study of blood T cell repertoires in COVID-19. Trimming cost V 0 bases and J 2 bases, with 11 bases left between them. The germline gives CDR1 MNHEY, CDR2 SVGAGI. The CDR3 runs to 15 residues. Some clones are missing from TCRdb's copy, which holds only in-frame ones; the method was immunoSEQ multiplex PCR. Of 250,000 to 300,000 clones in the sample, 89% are singletons; the top ten hold roughly 2.1%. V is TRBV6-5 and J is TRBJ2-7; no reliable D call. The origin of this receptor is a man aged 50 to 60 with acute or convalescent COVID-19. Source material: peripheral blood. The CDR3 loop reads CASSYSEAYTYEQYF. CDR3 coding DNA: TGTGCCAGCAGTTACTCTGAGGCCTACACCTACGAGCAGTACTTC.